These 28 T cell receptor beta chains were sequenced from one sample in a study of blood T cells in healthy people across ages. Primed by a sample-barcoded 5' primer and a J-beta primer mix, a second PCR proceeded for 7 to 11 cycles. TCRdb itself ran the 5' RACE reads through MiXCR, one entry per CDR3 protein. Of approximately 800,000 distinct CDR3 sequences listed, roughly 46% are singletons. Sequenced: blood. The receptor set was obtained from a man older than 75 in good health.

The chain links TRBV5-1 to TRBJ2-1; TRBD1 aligns across 7 bases. V lost 5 bases, J lost 10 bases, and 9 bases stayed unmatched. The CDR3 length is 13 residues. Germline-derived CDR1 and CDR2 are SGHRS and YFSETQ. CDR3: CASRDRDSAEQFF. CDR3 coding DNA: TGCGCCAGCAGAGACCGGGACAGTGCCGAGCAGTTCTTC.

This clonotype was counted a single time. This sequence joins TRBV20-1 and TRBJ2-7; 7 bases match TRBD1. Germline lookup yields CDR1 DFQATT and CDR2 SNEGSKA (reference sequence). The CDR3 covers 13 residues. J lost 4 bases, V lost 6 bases, and 9 bases had no gene match. The CDR3 spells CSAPGTDRYEQYF. CDR3 nucleotides: TGCAGTGCCCCTGGGACAGACCGGTACGAGCAGTACTTC.

This chain links TRBV25-1 with TRBJ2-5, with 7 bases matching TRBD2. The tail of the sequence fits TRBJ2-7 better, so the J call may be wrong. Germline values: CDR1 MGHDK, CDR2 SYGVNS. CDR3 length: 14 residues. CDR3 in amino acids: CASSEIGGRGEQYF. As DNA, the CDR3 is TGTGCCAGCAGTGAGATCGGGGGGAGAGGCGAGCAGTACTTC.

A few counts support this clonotype. This chain links TRBV7-2 with TRBJ2-5; 15 positions agree with TRBD2. V lost 6 bases and J lost 2; bases outside the gene matches: 7. The germline CDR1 and CDR2 sequences are SGHTA and FQGNSA. The CDR3 is 17 residues long. As DNA, the CDR3 is TGTGCCAGCAGTCCCCCGGGACTAGCGGGAGGACAAGAGACCCAGTACTTC. It translates to CASSPPGLAGGQETQYF.

V usage is TRBV2 and J usage is TRBJ2-7; TRBD1 aligns across 8 bases. Germline-derived CDR1 and CDR2 are SNHLY and FYNNEI. The CDR3 loop spans 13 amino acids. V dropped 7 bases and J dropped 6; count of bases not matched to a gene: 8. The CDR3 nucleotides are TGTGCCAGCACTATAGGACAGGGCGGCGAGCAGTACTTC. Its translation: CASTIGQGGEQYF.

The V and J genes are TRBV29-1 and TRBJ2-7, with 7 positions matching TRBD1. The CDR3 has 14 amino acids. The V segment lost 6 bases and the J segment 4 bases; nucleotides outside the gene matches: 12. The germline CDR1 and CDR2 sequences are SQVTM and ANQGSEA. The DNA for the CDR3 is TGCAGCGTGATACGGGGACAGTTGGGGTACGAGCAGTACTTC. Residues: CSVIRGQLGYEQYF.

V and J are TRBV6-1 and TRBJ2-7; D ambiguous. The CDR3 sequence is 14 residues long. Trimming cost V 4 bases and J 1 base, with 11 bases left between them. CDR1 MNHNS and CDR2 SASEGT come from the germline V gene. DNA for the CDR3: TGTGCCAGCAGTGGCTCGCACGGATCCTACGAGCAGTACTTC. Protein: CASSGSHGSYEQYF.

This clonotype has more than one count but fewer than ten. The rearrangement joins TRBV7-2 to TRBJ2-7; tentatively, D is TRBD2 (6 bases). CDR1 is SGHTA and CDR2 is FQGNSA in the germline V gene. The CDR3 contains 12 residues. The V and J ends lost 1 base and 12 bases respectively, with 13 bases between them. The CDR3 protein is CASSLVGEEWYF. CDR3 in DNA: TGTGCCAGCAGCTTAGTGGGGGAGGAGTGGTACTTC.

The genes are TRBV20-1 and TRBJ2-5; 10 bases are a match to TRBD1. This CDR3 comprises 15 residues. Per the germline V gene, CDR1 is DFQATT and CDR2 is SNEGSKA (reference sequence). J was trimmed by 3 bases and V by 5 bases; bases with no gene match: 9. CDR3 protein: CSAYAGTGVEETQYF. CDR3 in DNA: TGCAGTGCTTACGCCGGGACAGGGGTGGAAGAGACCCAGTACTTC.

The V call is TRBV6-5, the J call TRBJ2-3; D is undetermined. This CDR3 region has 13 residues. CDR1 and CDR2 (germline): MNHEY, SVGAGI. The V gene lost 6 bases and the J gene lost 6 bases, with 13 bases spanning the gap. This chain's CDR3 is CASSLHITDTQYF. In DNA, the CDR3 is TGTGCCAGCAGCCTACATATCACTGATACGCAGTATTTT.

The gene calls are TRBV27 and TRBJ2-7, with D unclear. The CDR3 sequence is 11 residues long. V lost 8 bases and J lost 0, with 5 bases in between. Germline assignment: CDR1 MNHEY and CDR2 SMNVEV (reference sequence). The CDR3 coding sequence is TGTGCCAGCCAACTCTCCTACGAGCAGTACTTC. It yields the protein CASQLSYEQYF.

CDR3 sequence reads: CASSEYMVQGRSEAFF. The CDR3 nucleotides read TGTGCCAGCAGTGAATATATGGTACAGGGACGGAGTGAAGCTTTCTTT. The V call is TRBV2, the J call TRBJ1-1, with D maybe TRBD1 (6 bases). The germline V and J ends were trimmed by 2 bases and 7 bases, with 20 bases remaining between them. The CDR3 covers 16 residues. CDR1 is SNHLY and CDR2 is FYNNEI in the germline V gene.

The chain couples TRBV13 to TRBJ1-2; 7 nucleotides match TRBD1. The CDR3 loop spans 15 amino acids. Germline loops: CDR1 PRHDT, CDR2 FYEKMQ (reference sequence). The ends lost 5 bases at V and 1 base at J; junction bases unmatched: 7. The CDR3 region has the DNA TGTGCCAGCAGCCCTGGGACAGCCTTTAACTATGGCTACACCTTC. Protein: CASSPGTAFNYGYTF.

The chain employs TRBV20-1 and TRBJ2-1; D may correspond to TRBD1 or TRBD2 (5 bases each). The V end lost 5 bases, the J end lost 13 bases, and 18 bases lay between the germline ends. Germline assignment: CDR1 DFQATT and CDR2 SNEGSKA (reference sequence). CDR3 size: 12 residues. The CDR3 reads CSADSLGETQFF. The CDR3 bases are TGCAGTGCTGACAGCCTGGGGGAGACCCAGTTCTTC.

The chain employs TRBV20-1 and TRBJ2-1; D is unclear. CDR1 is DFQATT and CDR2 is SNEGSKA in the germline V gene (reference sequence). This CDR3 comprises 12 residues. CDR3 sequence reads: CGEKGSYNEQFF. The CDR3 DNA is TGCGGTGAGAAGGGTTCCTACAATGAGCAGTTCTTC.

The chain recombines TRBV7-9 with TRBJ2-7; D gene uncertain. The germline V gene encodes CDR1 SEHNR and CDR2 FQNEAQ (reference sequence). Trimming removed 8 bases from V and 4 bases from J, with 12 bases in between. There are 12 residues in the CDR3. CDR3 nucleotide sequence: TGTGCCAGCGTTTCATCGCCTTACGAGCAGTACTTC. Protein: CASVSSPYEQYF.

The chain is built from TRBV2 and TRBJ2-7, with D hard to call. CDR1 and CDR2 (germline): SNHLY, FYNNEI. V was pared by 6 bases and J by 0 bases, with 18 bases between. The CDR3 length is 16 residues. The CDR3 region is CASRDPLTTFSYEQYF. CDR3 DNA sequence: TGTGCCAGCAGGGATCCACTGACAACCTTCTCCTACGAGCAGTACTTC.

V usage is TRBV5-5 and J usage is TRBJ1-5; D call uncertain. Germline loops: CDR1 SGHKS, CDR2 YYEKEE (reference sequence). V dropped 0 bases and J dropped 0 bases, with 13 bases sitting between them. The CDR3 is 17 residues long. The CDR3 sequence is CASSLVLPENSNQPQHF. CDR3 DNA sequence: TGTGCCAGCAGCTTGGTACTACCGGAGAATAGCAATCAGCCCCAGCATTTT. The whole variable domain, remainder taken from reference TRBV5-5 and TRBJ1-5, is DAGVTQSPTHLIKTRGQQVTLRCSPISGHKSVSWYQQVLGQGPQFIFQYYEKEERGRGNFPDRFSARQFPNYSSELNVNALLLGDSALYLCASSLVLPENSNQPQHFGDGTRLSIL.

The CDR3 is CASSLGRTTTDTQYF. CDR3 in DNA: TGTGCCAGCAGCTTAGGCAGGACTACCACAGATACGCAGTATTTT. The chain combines TRBV7-9 with TRBJ2-3, with D perhaps TRBD2 (6 bases). The germline V and J ends were trimmed by 1 base and 2 bases, with 10 bases remaining between them. The CDR3 loop spans 15 amino acids. The germline CDR1 and CDR2 sequences are SEHNR and FQNEAQ (reference sequence).

The chain employs TRBV28 and TRBJ2-7; D tentatively reads TRBD1 or TRBD2 (5 bases each). The CDR3 is made up of 11 amino acids. Germline V lookup: CDR1 MDHEN, CDR2 SYDVKM. V was shortened by 6 bases and J by 12 bases, with 15 bases between the two germline ends. As DNA, the CDR3 is TGTGCCAGCAGCCGGGACCGATGGTGGTACTTC. This sequence encodes CASSRDRWWYF.

The chain joins TRBV30 to TRBJ1-1; D not resolved. Trimming pared 4 bases from V and 4 bases from J, leaving 13 bases between. CDR1 GTSNPN and CDR2 SVGIG come from the germline V gene (reference sequence). The length of the CDR3 is 13 residues. This CDR3 is CAWNKPVGTEAFF. The CDR3, as DNA: TGTGCCTGGAACAAACCCGTAGGCACTGAAGCTTTCTTT.

The CDR3 DNA sequence: TGTGCCAGCAGCTTATCGGACGGACTGGGCGAGCAGTACTTC. Amino acids: CASSLSDGLGEQYF. J is TRBJ2-7 and V is TRBV7-2, with D possibly matching TRBD2 (5 bases). Germline CDR1 SGHTA, CDR2 FQGNSA. There are 14 residues in the CDR3. With 2 bases removed from V and 6 bases from J, the gap between germline ends came to 14 bases.

The chain employs TRBV18 and TRBJ1-1; no clear D gene. Between the trimmed V and J ends, which lost 6 bases and 1 base, there was a span of 9 bases. In germline, CDR1 is KGHSH, CDR2 LQKENI. This CDR3 region has 13 residues. The CDR3: CASSPLGNTEAFF. CDR3 bases: TGTGCCAGCTCTCCGCTTGGGAACACTGAAGCTTTCTTT.

V gene TRBV12-3 or TRBV12-4 combines with J gene TRBJ1-2; 8 nucleotides agree with TRBD1. Trimming at V came to 5 bases and at J to 8 bases, leaving 7 bases not matched to a gene. CDR3 length: 13 residues. The chain's CDR3 is CASSPDRAWGYTF. DNA for the CDR3: TGTGCCAGCAGTCCGGACAGGGCTTGGGGCTACACCTTC.

This clonotype was detected many times. CDR3 loop: CATGQSFSGDTQYF. The CDR3 nucleotides read TGTGCCACGGGACAGAGTTTTTCCGGAGATACGCAGTATTTT. The rearrangement joins TRBV4-2 to TRBJ2-3, with 7 bases identical to TRBD1. V was clipped by 10 bases and J by 5 bases; unmatched bases: 12. CDR1 and CDR2 from the germline V gene are LGHNA and YNFKEQ. The CDR3 consists of 14 residues.

The V and J genes are TRBV7-2 and TRBJ2-1; D gene unclear. The CDR3 totals 16 residues. Germline-derived CDR1 and CDR2 are SGHTA and FQGNSA. V lost 4 bases, J lost 5 bases, and 18 bases lay in between. The DNA for the CDR3 is TGTGCCAGCAGCTCTAGTACCAACCCAATTAACAATGAGCAGTTCTTC. It yields the protein CASSSSTNPINNEQFF.

V gene TRBV11-2 combines with J gene TRBJ2-4; the match to TRBD2 covers 15 bases. Trimming took 2 bases from V and 1 from J; bases not matched to a gene: 12. Germline V lookup: CDR1 SGHAT, CDR2 FQNNGV. The CDR3 contains 21 residues. CDR3 residues: CASSLTQGGTSGRRAKNIQYF. Here the CDR3 DNA reads TGTGCCAGCAGCTTAACCCAGGGGGGGACTAGCGGGAGGAGGGCCAAAAACATTCAGTACTTC.

This clonotype was seen many times. This may arise from a read error, as a much more abundant clone is one base away. This chain connects TRBV20-1 to TRBJ2-1; tentative D call: TRBD2 (6 bases). The J call is uncertain, as TRBJ2-7 better fits the DNA end. Germline-derived CDR1 and CDR2 are DFQATT and SNEGSKA (reference sequence). The CDR3 totals 16 residues. This CDR3 is CSAREEKGGVYNEQYF. CDR3 bases: TGCAGTGCTAGAGAGGAGAAGGGCGGGGTTTACAATGAGCAGTACTTC.